The 24 T cell receptor beta chains in this list originate from one sample, sequenced in a study of PD-1 blockade in classical Hodgkin lymphoma. Time point here: cycle 4 day 1 (C4D1), after six to seven weeks of nivolumab. Relapse was seen in all patients after autologous stem cell transplantation, and brentuximab vedotin exposure was variable. Clones were read by immunoSEQ multiplex PCR, and TCRdb kept only the in-frame ones, dropping some. The table lists 100,000 to 120,000 clones, roughly nine tenths of them singletons. The sequencing here drew on peripheral blood mononuclear cells (PBMCs), taken before the fourth cycle of nivolumab. The source is a human donor with classical Hodgkin lymphoma.

The chain's CDR3 is CATSRGGIHGDTQYF. In DNA form, the CDR3 reads TGTGCCACCAGCAGAGGAGGGATACACGGGGATACGCAGTATTTT. The chain combines TRBV15 with TRBJ2-3; tentative D call: TRBD2 (5 bases). CDR3 length: 15 residues. Per the germline V gene, CDR1 is LNHNV and CDR2 is YYDKDF (reference sequence). V was cut by 1 base and J by 6 bases, with 14 bases left in between.

The chain employs TRBV6-6 and TRBJ2-7; 9 nucleotides align to TRBD1. Trimming cost V 2 bases and J 7 bases; bases outside gene matches: 3. The CDR3 covers 13 residues. Germline V gene lookup returns CDR1 MNHNY and CDR2 SVGAGI (reference sequence). The CDR3, as DNA: TGTGCCAGCAGTTACAGCGGGACAGGGGAGCAGTACTTC. Translation gives CASSYSGTGEQYF.

This clone has just one count. The chain joins TRBV5-4 to TRBJ2-3; no reliable D call. The CDR3 has 15 amino acids. V was shortened by 2 bases and J by 5 bases, with 15 bases between the two germline ends. From germline, CDR1 is SGHNT and CDR2 YYREEE (reference sequence). CDR3 DNA: TGTGCCAGCAGCTTTCCAAACGGACCTAGAGATACGCAGTATTTT. Translated, it gives CASSFPNGPRDTQYF.

The chain combines TRBV7-2 with TRBJ1-1; possibly TRBD1 for D (6 bases). CDR1 and CDR2 (germline): SGHTA, FQGNSA. V was cut by 3 bases and J by 1 base, with 9 bases left in between. The CDR3 consists of 14 residues. The CDR3 DNA sequence: TGTGCCAGCAGCTTGGGACAATGGAACACTGAAGCTTTCTTT. Amino acids: CASSLGQWNTEAFF. Full variable domain (outside the CDR3, taken from reference TRBV7-2 and TRBJ1-1): GAGVSQSPSNKVTEKGKDVELRCDPISGHTALYWYRQSLGQGLEFLIYFQGNSAPDKSGLPSDRFSAERTGGSVSTLTIQRTQQEDSAVYLCASSLGQWNTEAFFGQGTRLTVV.

This clone appeared a few times. This sequence joins TRBV27 and TRBJ1-2, with D perhaps TRBD1 (5 bases). The CDR3 contains 14 residues. V lost 4 bases, J lost 6 bases, and 15 bases lay in between. Germline V lookup: CDR1 MNHEY, CDR2 SMNVEV (reference sequence). The CDR3 spells CASSSQGPYDGYTF. The CDR3 region has the DNA TGTGCCAGCAGTTCGCAGGGCCCCTATGATGGCTACACCTTC.

The V and J genes are TRBV30 and TRBJ2-5; D is ambiguous. The V end lost 3 bases, the J end lost 5 bases, and 22 bases lay between the germline ends. Germline assignment: CDR1 GTSNPN and CDR2 SVGIG (reference sequence). The CDR3 has 16 residues. The CDR3, as DNA: TGTGCCTGGAGCCTCTCTTTCGGTGGGCCACGGGAGACCCAGTACTTC. Protein sequence: CAWSLSFGGPRETQYF. The whole variable domain, remainder taken from reference TRBV30 and TRBJ2-5, is SQTIHQWPATLVQPVGSPLSLECTVEGTSNPNLYWYRQAAGRGLQLLFYSVGIGQISSEVPQNLSASRPQDRQFILSSKKLLLSDSGFYLCAWSLSFGGPRETQYFGPGTRLLVL.

The rearrangement joins TRBV19 to TRBJ2-1, with 12 bases matching TRBD2. The CDR3 is 15 residues long. J was trimmed by 9 bases and V by 5 bases; bases with no gene match: 8. Per germline, CDR1 LNHDA and CDR2 SQIVND (reference sequence). The CDR3 coding sequence is TGTGCCAGTAGTTTGCTAGCGGGAGGGCACAGTGAGCAGTTCTTC. This gives the protein CASSLLAGGHSEQFF. The full variable domain, rest sourced from reference TRBV19 and TRBJ2-1, is DGGITQSPKYLFRKEGQNVTLSCEQNLNHDAMYWYRQDPGQGLRLIYYSQIVNDFQKGDIAEGYSVSREKKESFPLTVTSAQKNPTAFYLCASSLLAGGHSEQFFGPGTRLTVL.

The chain is built from TRBV28 and TRBJ1-5; unclear D gene. Per germline, CDR1 MDHEN and CDR2 SYDVKM. V was clipped by 2 bases and J by 6 bases, with 5 bases between them. The CDR3 spans 12 residues. The CDR3 region is CASSLAGQPQHF. In DNA, the CDR3 is TGTGCCAGCAGTTTAGCCGGTCAGCCCCAGCATTTT.

The chain links TRBV29-1 to TRBJ1-2, with a possible D match to TRBD1 (5 bases). Looked up from germline, CDR1 is SQVTM and CDR2 is ANQGSEA. V gave up 0 bases and J gave up 4 bases, with 12 bases separating them. The CDR3 spans 14 residues. The DNA for the CDR3 is TGCAGCGTTGAAGATCAAGGGGAGACCTATGGCTACACCTTC. Amino acid sequence: CSVEDQGETYGYTF.

The chain couples TRBV30 to TRBJ2-7, with D perhaps matching TRBD1 or TRBD2 (5 bases each). Deletions cut 8 bases from V and 0 bases from J, with 17 bases between. CDR3 size: 14 residues. Looked up from germline, CDR1 is GTSNPN and CDR2 is SVGIG (reference sequence). Written as DNA, the CDR3 is TGTGCCGGGACCCCAGGGAGCGGCTCCTACGAGCAGTACTTC. The encoded protein is CAGTPGSGSYEQYF.

The sample holds one count of this clone. CDR3 amino acids: CATRQPNTGELFF. Written as DNA, the CDR3 is TGTGCCACCCGGCAGCCGAACACCGGGGAGCTGTTTTTT. The chain uses TRBV6-5 and TRBJ2-2; no clear D. With 10 bases removed from V and 0 bases from J, the gap between germline ends came to 9 bases. The length of the CDR3 is 13 residues. The germline V gene encodes CDR1 MNHEY and CDR2 SVGAGI.

The rearrangement uses TRBV9 and TRBJ1-2; D remains unclear. This CDR3 contains 13 residues. With 4 bases removed from V and 5 bases from J, the gap between germline ends came to 12 bases. Per the germline V gene, CDR1 is SGDLS and CDR2 is YYNGEE. Here the CDR3 reads CASSLAPLYGYTF. The CDR3 DNA reads TGTGCCAGCAGCCTAGCCCCTCTTTATGGCTACACCTTC.

The chain couples TRBV5-1 to TRBJ2-5; D may match TRBD1 or TRBD2 (6 bases each). Germline V gene sequence: CDR1 SGHRS, CDR2 YFSETQ. The CDR3 has 14 residues. V lost 0 bases, J lost 4 bases, and 10 bases lay in between. The CDR3 DNA sequence: TGCGCCAGCAGCTTGGGAGGAGGGGGAGAGACCCAGTACTTC. Encoded protein: CASSLGGGGETQYF.

Written as DNA, the CDR3 is TGTGCCTGGAGCCTTGGACAGGGGCAAGGAAACACCATATATTTT. Its protein product is CAWSLGQGQGNTIYF. The chain links TRBV30 to TRBJ1-3; 9 bases fit TRBD1. The V gene end was trimmed by 3 bases and the J gene end by 4 bases; junction bases not matched to a gene: 7. Germline CDR1 and CDR2: GTSNPN and SVGIG (reference sequence). This CDR3 is 15 amino acids long.

This chain connects TRBV2 to TRBJ2-1; 11 nucleotides agree with TRBD2. The length of the CDR3 is 17 residues. The germline V gene encodes CDR1 SNHLY and CDR2 FYNNEI. Trimming took 6 bases from V and 6 from J; bases not matched to a gene: 13. In DNA form, the CDR3 reads TGTGCCAGCAGCCTAGGGGTACTAGCGGGAGTTCGCAATGAGCAGTTCTTC. This sequence encodes CASSLGVLAGVRNEQFF.

The chain uses TRBV6-1 and TRBJ1-4, with D perhaps TRBD1 (5 bases). The ends were cut back, 4 bases at V and 0 bases at J, with 12 bases in the middle. The CDR3 is 16 residues long. Germline CDR1 reads MNHNS; CDR2 reads SASEGT. The CDR3 sequence is CASSASSGPTNEKLFF. The CDR3 region has the DNA TGTGCCAGCAGTGCTAGCTCAGGGCCAACTAATGAAAAACTGTTTTTT.

The J gene is TRBJ2-7, the V gene TRBV4-3; D unclear. The V gene's germline CDR1 is LGHNA and CDR2 YSLEER. Trimming pared 0 bases from V and 0 bases from J, leaving 9 bases between. The CDR3 consists of 15 residues. The DNA of the CDR3 is TGCGCCAGCAGCCAAGAACTGATAAGCTCCTACGAGCAGTACTTC. Amino acids: CASSQELISSYEQYF.

The chain recombines TRBV7-9 with TRBJ1-1, with a possible D match to TRBD1 (6 bases). The ends were cut back, 2 bases at V and 1 base at J, with 11 bases in the middle. The CDR3 has 15 amino acids. Germline V gives CDR1 SEHNR, CDR2 FQNEAQ (reference sequence). Here the CDR3 reads CASSLIGGRNTEAFF. In DNA, the CDR3 is TGTGCCAGCAGCTTAATCGGGGGGCGGAACACTGAAGCTTTCTTT.

The chain is built from TRBV7-2 and TRBJ1-5; perhaps TRBD1 as D (6 bases). CDR1 and CDR2 (germline): SGHTA, FQGNSA. The CDR3 length is 16 residues. The V gene lost 3 bases and the J gene lost 3 bases, with 15 bases spanning the gap. CDR3 bases: TGTGCCAGCAGCTTCCAAGAGGACAGAATCAATCAGCCCCAGCATTTT. Translation: CASSFQEDRINQPQHF.

This clone was detected once. The chain employs TRBV6-1 and TRBJ1-1, with D perhaps TRBD1 (5 bases). V was trimmed by 2 bases and J by 3 bases, leaving 10 bases between them. This CDR3 contains 14 residues. Looked up from germline, CDR1 is MNHNS and CDR2 is SASEGT. CDR3 coding DNA: TGTGCCAGCAGTGAACTCGGGGGGGACACTGAAGCTTTCTTT. Translation gives CASSELGGDTEAFF.

The rearrangement links TRBV6-5 to TRBJ1-5, with a tentative D call TRBD1 (5 bases). V shed 0 bases and J shed 1 base, with 10 bases lying between them. The CDR3 has 16 amino acids. In germline, CDR1 is MNHEY, CDR2 SVGAGI. The CDR3 loop reads CASSYSGRGSNQPQHF. As DNA, the CDR3 is TGTGCCAGCAGTTACTCGGGAAGGGGAAGCAATCAGCCCCAGCATTTT.

The rearrangement uses TRBV5-1 and TRBJ2-1, with D perhaps matching TRBD1 or TRBD2 (5 bases each). The germline V gene encodes CDR1 SGHRS and CDR2 YFSETQ. The CDR3 has 15 residues. Between the trimmed V and J ends, which lost 0 bases and 3 bases, there was a span of 10 bases. This CDR3 is CASSLGETDYNEQFF. The CDR3 DNA sequence: TGCGCCAGCAGCTTGGGGGAGACAGACTACAATGAGCAGTTCTTC.

The V call is TRBV27, the J call TRBJ2-1; D is tentatively TRBD1 or TRBD2 (5 bases each). The CDR3 is 18 residues long. The V gene's germline CDR1 is MNHEY and CDR2 SMNVEV (reference sequence). V lost 6 bases and J 8 bases, leaving 29 bases between the germline ends. The CDR3 here is CASSPTNTYTHGDDEQFF. CDR3 in DNA: TGTGCCAGCAGCCCGACAAACACTTACACCCATGGGGACGATGAGCAGTTCTTC.

The rearrangement links TRBV4-1 to TRBJ2-3; possible D gene TRBD2, 5 bases. CDR3 length equals 15 residues. Germline V gene sequence: CDR1 MGHRA, CDR2 YSYEKL. V lost 4 bases and J lost 5, with 16 bases in between. This CDR3 is CASSRTYPGIDTQYF. CDR3 nucleotide sequence: TGCGCCAGCAGCCGCACGTACCCGGGGATAGATACGCAGTATTTT.